What follows describes a single T cell receptor beta chain. MiXCR, run by TCRdb on the RT-PCR reads, gives a single entry per CDR3 protein. The sample records under 950,000 distinct CDR3 sequences, roughly 20% being singletons. This sample was taken from a study of response to subunit inactivated influenza vaccine. In germline, CDR1 is SGHDT, CDR2 YYEEEE. Trimming took 5 bases from V and 5 from J; bases not matched to a gene: 5. The CDR3 runs 13 residues. This sequence originates from a man aged 45-60 years who received an inactivated influenza vaccine. The sequences come from PBMCs from blood, collected roughly 5 days after vaccination. The chain recombines TRBV5-6 with TRBJ2-5, with TRBD1 matching 8 bases. The CDR3 DNA reads as TGTGCCAGCAGTTCGACAGGGGCTGAGACCCAGTACTTC. It yields the protein CASSSTGAETQYF.